Included here is one T cell receptor (beta chain) sequence, with context. This entry is derived from a study of blood T cell repertoires in COVID-19. TCRdb keeps only in-frame clones here, not all; method: immunoSEQ multiplex PCR. This sample has about 210,000 clones, with approximately 75% found just once. Germline CDR1 is MNHEY and CDR2 is SVGAGI. The CDR3 extends over 15 amino acids. V dropped 6 bases and J dropped 0 bases, with 12 bases sitting between them. The clonotype comes from a man in his forties who had recovered from COVID-19. The sequenced sample consisted of PBMCs or T cells enriched from blood (not recorded which). The chain carries TRBV6-5 and TRBJ1-3; D may be TRBD1 (5 bases). CDR3 residues: CASRDDSLSGNTIYF. CDR3 bases: TGTGCCAGCAGGGACGACAGCCTCTCTGGAAACACCATATATTTT.